The present T cell receptor (beta chain) was sequenced within a study of T cell responses to AZD1222 COVID-19 vaccine. CDR3 length: 15 residues. Germline CDR1 MNHEY, CDR2 SMNVEV (reference sequence). V gave up 7 bases and J gave up 0 bases; unmatched junction bases: 9. Second-dose timings of about 4 or about 12 weeks were pooled. Overall study findings and caveats: Repertoire sampling was restricted to post-peak T cell response timepoints. Spike-specific TCR breadth rose after two AZD1222 doses, and depth rose as well. Seropositive status at baseline applied to only 6 or 7 AZD1222 recipients.

The protocol was immunoSEQ multiplex PCR, while the TCRdb copy is restricted to in-frame clones and leaves out a portion. The sample carries under 150,000 clones, approximately 92% recorded once. Remarks on this clone: Its antigen is unidentified.

V usage is TRBV27 and J usage is TRBJ2-7; 7 bases match TRBD1. This clonotype was sampled from an adult who received the AZD1222 COVID-19 vaccine. Source: peripheral blood, taken 28 days after the second AZD1222 dose. The CDR3 reads CASTTNRGASYEQYF. The CDR3, as DNA: TGTGCCAGCACCACGAACAGGGGAGCCTCCTACGAGCAGTACTTC.